Included here is one T cell receptor (beta chain) sequence, with context. The clone's antigen remains unknown. No quality values exist for individual bases; no much larger clone is one base distant. The data were taken from a study of blood T cell repertoires in COVID-19 (dated by TCRdb to about 2020). For the study in its entirety: Samples covering the acute and convalescent phases of COVID-19 were provided by collaborators in the United States, Italy and Spain. The dataset comprised deeply sampled blood TCRbeta repertoires from subjects exposed to, actively infected with, or recovered from COVID-19. Where HLA class I and class II types were available, the types were taken from metadata supplied by the sample provider, not from assay-based typing. The repertoires were released in a freely available public database intended as a resource for research on the immune response to SARS-CoV-2. The samples were drawn from two sources: the first 160 participants of the ongoing ImmuneRACE study, and about 1,300 subjects contributed by 6 global collaborators. The material from the prospective study consisted of cDNA or gDNA derived from T cells, B-cell-depleted T cells, or PBMCs. Sample metadata almost always included a de-identified subject ID, COVID-19 status, age in years and sex.

TCRbeta CDR3 regions were amplified from genomic DNA using the immunoSEQ Assay, a bias-controlled multiplex PCR. The paper's processing steps were these. Nucleated cell counts per sample were estimated from amplification of reference gene primers within the assay. Sequence reads were collapsed and filtered to measure the absolute abundance of every unique TCRbeta CDR3 rearrangement. Productive Simpson clonality was computed per sample as the square root of Simpson's diversity index over productive rearrangements. The table comes from immuneACCESS by way of TCRdb, which keeps in-frame sequences with V and J called. Part of the clones is missing from these tables; in studies checked, under half for an unresolved V gene and the rest for unknown reasons. The V and J calls and clone size are taken from that table; D and trimming were inferred from the DNA. The sample table holds more than 300,000 clones, of which over 70% were seen once. In total, the top ten clones hold about 6% of the sample.

One collaborating source in Seattle enrolled patients while the patients were actively infected and followed the patients over time throughout the course of disease. The collaborating institutions used their own protocols to collect whole blood in K2EDTA tubes. For TCRbeta analysis, collaborators shipped samples in one of three forms: frozen whole blood, isolated PBMCs, or DNA extracted from either of those sample types. The research as a whole found: How much clinical and demographic metadata was included differed by source and by participant, and the metadata was provided uncurated.

From a lookup of the germline V gene (reference sequence), CDR1 and CDR2 are LNHDA and SQIVND. The CDR3 runs 14 residues from the cysteine to the phenylalanine. Left in the record is the CDR3 DNA by itself, 42 bases read in frame from the first base. V ends up 6 bases short and J 1 base short, with an unmatched junction base count of 3. Sequenced input: peripheral blood. The chain links TRBV19 with TRBJ2-4; 7 nucleotides in the junction match TRBD1. The receptor was derived from a woman between 50 and 59 years old with COVID-19, enrolled during active disease. The DNA sequence is TGTGCCAGTAGCCCGACAGGGGCCAAAAACATTCAGTACTTC. Its translation is CASSPTGAKNIQYF.